Here is one T cell receptor beta chain with its context. TCRdb's table, derived via immunoSEQ multiplex PCR, lists solely in-frame clones and lacks some. The sample lists 95,000 to 150,000 clones, approximately 93% occurring once. The data belong to a study of T cell changes during pregnancy in multiple sclerosis. From germline, CDR1 is MNHEY and CDR2 SVGAGI. V shed 6 bases and J shed 7 bases, with 13 bases lying between them. The CDR3 runs to 12 residues. The sequence came from a female donor with multiple sclerosis, enrolled in a pregnancy study. The sample in question was peripheral blood, obtained before pregnancy. The chain couples TRBV6-5 to TRBJ2-7; D perhaps matches TRBD2 (5 bases). The CDR3 sequence: CASSNSPGEQYF. The CDR3, as DNA: TGTGCCAGCAGCAATTCACCGGGGGAGCAGTACTTC.